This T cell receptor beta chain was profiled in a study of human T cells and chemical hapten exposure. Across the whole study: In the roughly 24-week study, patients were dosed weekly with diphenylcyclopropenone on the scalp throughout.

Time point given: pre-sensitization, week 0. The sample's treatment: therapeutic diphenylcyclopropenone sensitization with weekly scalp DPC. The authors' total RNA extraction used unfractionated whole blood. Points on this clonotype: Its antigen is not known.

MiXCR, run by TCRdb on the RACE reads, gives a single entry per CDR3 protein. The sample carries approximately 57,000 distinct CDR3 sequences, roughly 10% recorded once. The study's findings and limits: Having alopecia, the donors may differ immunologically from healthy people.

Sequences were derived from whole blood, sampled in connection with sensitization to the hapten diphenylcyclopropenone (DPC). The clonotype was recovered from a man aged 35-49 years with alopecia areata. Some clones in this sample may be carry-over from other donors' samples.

The CDR3 sequence is CASRPISGGHTEAFF. The CDR3 bases are TGTGCCAGTAGACCCATTTCAGGGGGCCACACTGAAGCTTTCTTT. The chain carries TRBV19 and TRBJ1-1; TRBD1 matches at 8 bases. The V segment lost 6 bases and the J segment 3 bases; nucleotides outside the gene matches: 9. Germline V lookup: CDR1 LNHDA, CDR2 SQIVND (reference sequence). The length of the CDR3 is 15 residues.